These 11 T cell receptor beta chains were sequenced from one sample in a study of breast tumors, draining lymph nodes, adjacent tissues. TCRdb called the multiplex PCR reads again in MiXCR, with one record for every CDR3 protein. The table records about 94,000 distinct CDR3 sequences, roughly 28% of them present only once. The lymph nodes were axillary draining lymph nodes from breast cancer patients. Source material: axillary lymph node tissue. These receptors came from a female donor with breast cancer. Some clones in this sample may be carry-over from other donors' samples.

This sequence joins TRBV10-3 and TRBJ2-3, with TRBD2 identical over 10 bases. Germline CDR1 and CDR2: ENHRY and SYGVKD. V lost 10 bases to trimming and J lost 6 bases; unmatched junction nucleotides: 13. The CDR3 length is 15 residues. The CDR3 DNA reads as TGTGCCAGTAGCGGGGGTAGCGGGAGGTCGGATACGCAGTATTTT. It encodes CASSGGSGRSDTQYF.

This clonotype came up many times. The rearrangement links TRBV7-2 to TRBJ1-2, with 7 nucleotides matching TRBD1. This CDR3 has 13 residues. Germline V CDR1 and CDR2: SGHTA, FQGNSA. The J segment lost 4 bases and the V segment lost 5 bases, leaving 4 bases of the junction unmatched. As DNA, the CDR3 is TGTGCCAGCAGCCCCCGGGACAGCTATGGCTACACCTTC. Its protein product is CASSPRDSYGYTF.

This clonotype was picked up many times. The J gene is TRBJ2-5, the V gene TRBV5-1, with unresolved D. CDR3 size: 13 residues. V was clipped by 0 bases and J by 1 base, with 4 bases between them. Germline V gives CDR1 SGHRS, CDR2 YFSETQ. DNA of the CDR3: TGCGCCAGCAGCTTGGCAACCCAAGAGACCCAGTACTTC. As protein: CASSLATQETQYF.

In this sample, this clonotype turned up many times. The V gene is TRBV6-1, the J gene TRBJ2-3, with a possible D match to TRBD2 (7 bases). This CDR3 has 14 amino acids. The germline V and J ends were trimmed by 6 bases and 5 bases, with 15 bases remaining between them. Germline V CDR1 and CDR2: MNHNS, SASEGT. The CDR3 here is CASRGGASQDTQYF. In DNA form, the CDR3 reads TGTGCCAGCAGGGGGGGGGCGTCCCAAGATACGCAGTATTTT.

The chain couples TRBV27 to TRBJ2-4; D may correspond to TRBD1 or TRBD2 (5 bases each). V lost 3 bases, J lost 14 bases, and 14 bases lay in between. The CDR3 totals 12 residues. The germline V gene encodes CDR1 MNHEY and CDR2 SMNVEV (reference sequence). CDR3 amino acids: CASSFNEGTEYF. The CDR3 bases are TGTGCCAGCAGTTTCAATGAGGGGACGGAGTACTTC.

This clonotype appeared many times. The chain is built from TRBV29-1 and TRBJ1-2, with 9 bases matching TRBD1. V trimming: 1 base; J trimming: 2 bases; junction bases outside the gene matches: 5. Germline loops: CDR1 SQVTM, CDR2 ANQGSEA. The CDR3 is 15 residues long. The CDR3 loop reads CSVEATGTGNYGYTF. CDR3 coding DNA: TGCAGCGTTGAAGCTACGGGGACAGGGAACTATGGCTACACCTTC.

The chain carries TRBV7-9 and TRBJ2-7; 9 nucleotides match TRBD2. CDR3 length: 16 amino acids. Germline trimming cut 4 bases from V and 3 bases from J; bases unmatched to any gene: 10. The V gene's germline CDR1 is SEHNR and CDR2 FQNEAQ (reference sequence). For the CDR3, the DNA is TGTGCCAGCAGCTCCGATCCCGGGACTAGCAGCTACGAGCAGTACGTC. Translating it yields CASSSDPGTSSYEQYV.

Details on this clonotype: It is likely a read error, because the conserved phenylalanine at the end of the CDR3 is missing. The rearrangement uses TRBV2 and TRBJ1-2; unclear D gene. This CDR3 region has 15 residues. Germline CDR1 SNHLY, CDR2 FYNNEI. The CDR3 nucleotides read TGCGCCGGCAGTGAAGCCGCGGGATGGAATTATGGCTACACCCTC. Its protein is CAGSEAAGWNYGYTL.

This clonotype was counted many times. This chain joins TRBV24-1 and TRBJ2-1, with 14 bases matching TRBD2. Trimming took 6 bases from V and 3 from J; bases not matched to a gene: 15. The CDR3 consists of 20 residues. Per germline, CDR1 KGHDR and CDR2 SFDVKD. The CDR3 sequence is CATSLTGTSGSGGFYNEQFF. CDR3 sequence (DNA): TGTGCCACCAGTTTAACCGGGACTAGCGGGAGTGGAGGGTTCTACAATGAGCAGTTCTTC.

This clonotype was found many times. The chain joins TRBV20-1 to TRBJ2-3; D not resolved. With 3 bases removed from V and 5 bases from J, the gap between germline ends came to 9 bases. The CDR3 consists of 12 residues. The germline V gene has CDR1 DFQATT and CDR2 SNEGSKA (reference sequence). The CDR3 loop is CSASRSVDTQYF. The CDR3 DNA is TGCAGTGCTAGTCGAAGCGTAGATACGCAGTATTTT.

This clonotype was counted many times. This chain connects TRBV20-1 to TRBJ2-3; unclear D gene. V was cut by 6 bases and J by 0 bases, with 7 bases left in between. The germline V gene has CDR1 DFQATT and CDR2 SNEGSKA (reference sequence). CDR3 length: 12 amino acids. The CDR3 nucleotides are TGCAGTGCAGCAAAAAGCACAGATACGCAGTATTTT. Its protein product is CSAAKSTDTQYF.